This T cell receptor beta chain is drawn from a study of regulatory and conventional T cells in RAG deficiency. Between the trimmed V and J ends, which lost 0 bases and 4 bases, there was a span of 10 bases. The CDR3 is made up of 14 amino acids. CDR1 and CDR2 from the germline V gene are SGHKS and YYEKEE (reference sequence). With regard to this clone: Its target is not known.

Whole-study results and caveats: Treg unique TCR beta sequences were about 100-fold fewer in Omenn syndrome and CID/AS patients than controls. Shannon entropy fell and Simpson indices rose in RAG-deficient patients. In Omenn syndrome, Treg and Tconv repertoires overlapped >80%.

Blood CD4+ CD25-low CD127-high conventional T cells supplied the genomic DNA template. Sequencing used immunoSEQ multiplex PCR; TCRdb keeps in-frame clones, though not all of them. Of about 24,000 clones in the sample, around 97% are singletons; the top ten hold roughly 1.3%. In addition, the sample was reused for a study of regulatory T cells. That report notes: The primer mix had 52 TRBV and 13 TRBJ primers.

The rearrangement links TRBV5-5 to TRBJ1-1, with D maybe TRBD1 (5 bases). The sample consisted of CD25- CD4+ T cells sorted from blood. The TCR comes from a human donor in good health. The CDR3 nucleotides are TGTGCCAGCAGCTTGGAAGGGGCGAGCACTGAAGCTTTCTTT. This translates into CASSLEGASTEAFF.